Included here is one TCR beta chain sequence, with context. CDR1 SEHNR and CDR2 FQNEAQ come from the germline V gene (reference sequence). The CDR3 spans 15 residues. The ends were cut back, 1 base at V and 10 bases at J, with 17 bases in the middle. The assay was immunoSEQ multiplex PCR, and TCRdb's table has in-frame clones only and misses some. The sample holds 230,000 or so clones, nearly 90% seen once. The data were taken from a study of blood T cell repertoires in COVID-19. Sequencing input: peripheral blood. This chain uses TRBV7-9 with TRBJ2-1, with TRBD2 as a possible D gene (6 bases). The clonotype originates from a woman aged 55-69 years with COVID-19, enrolled during active disease. CDR3 region: CASSLEDAGPGEQFF. The CDR3 bases are TGTGCCAGCAGCTTAGAGGACGCGGGGCCCGGAGAGCAGTTCTTC.